These T cell receptor beta chains were read from a single sample in a study of T cell responses to AZD1222 COVID-19 vaccine. Clones were sequenced by immunoSEQ multiplex PCR, and TCRdb holds only the in-frame ones, with some missing. The sample records 110,000 to 150,000 clones, 85% to 90% being singletons. Sample: peripheral blood, taken on day 0 of AZD1222 vaccination. Source of these receptors: an adult in good health. The CDR3 runs from the conserved cysteine through the conserved F or W.

TRBV4-2	TRBJ1-4	CASSQEFRDSREKLFF
TRBV4-1	TRBJ2-1	CASSQGYSYNEQFF
TRBV30	TRBJ1-3	CAWSVPHTGSGNTIYF
TRBV6-5	TRBJ1-6	CASSYANSYNSPLHF
TRBV9	TRBJ1-5	CASSVSGDSNQPQHF
TRBV18	TRBJ1-2	CASSPRAPFLSTGEPYGYTF
TRBV30	TRBJ1-3	CAWSGDGRNTIYF
TRBV9	TRBJ1-2	CASSWGSRGDGYTF
TRBV29-1	TRBJ2-5	CSVETSGSVAETQYF
TRBV4-3	TRBJ1-1	CASSLRTSDTEAFF
TRBV9	TRBJ1-3	CASSVAGTRSGNTIYF
TRBV5-1	TRBJ2-3	CASSLAHRLAGGTTDTQYF
TRBV5-6	TRBJ2-7	CASSWAEAYEQYF
TRBV6-2/TRBV6-3	TRBJ2-1	CASSPGPPGSYNEQFF
TRBV5-1	TRBJ2-5	CASSYEGGETQYF
TRBV7-6	TRBJ2-7	CASSLVAGSYEQYF
TRBV9	TRBJ2-7	CASSDGTVKTYEQYF
TRBV3-1/TRBV3-2	TRBJ1-6	CASSQVIPITHNSPLHF
TRBV5-5	TRBJ2-1	CASSLSAGGEQFF
TRBV4-2	TRBJ2-5	CASSQGASSGQETQYF
TRBV7-9	TRBJ2-7	CASSPDGSYEQYF
TRBV5-6	TRBJ1-3	CASSSVTGTASGNTIYF
TRBV7-2	TRBJ1-1	CASSLDNRVAAEAFF
TRBV6-2/TRBV6-3	TRBJ1-2	CASSPRGASHVHTF
TRBV28	TRBJ1-1	CASSFLRDGMNTEAFF
TRBV5-1	TRBJ2-1	CASSLGSLTDNEQFF
TRBV28	TRBJ2-1	CASRSPGGGNEQFF
TRBV11-3	TRBJ1-2	CASSLGARRGYTF
TRBV27	TRBJ1-5	CASRVGGSNQPQHF
TRBV28	TRBJ1-1	CASSLPGQLNTEAFF
TRBV2	TRBJ1-5	CATSQGDRNQPQHF
TRBV7-9	TRBJ1-5	CASSLGGVDQPQHF
TRBV19	TRBJ2-7	CASSNIRTHGHLPYEQYF
TRBV7-2	TRBJ1-2	CASTTSFGGPNYGYTF
TRBV6-2/TRBV6-3	TRBJ1-5	CASSWAGGDNQPQHF
TRBV7-6	TRBJ2-1	CASSPMNRVAEQFF
TRBV11-1	TRBJ2-1	CASNDRDFSYNEQFF
TRBV7-9	TRBJ1-2	CASSLAPGHESDGYTF
TRBV19	TRBJ1-1	CASSTRQGDGNTEAFF
TRBV4-1	TRBJ1-1	CASSQSKGGLNTEAFF
TRBV7-2	TRBJ1-5	CASSSRQGGQPQHF
TRBV30	TRBJ1-4	CASDRRGKLFF
TRBV6-6	TRBJ1-5	CASRPGSRGQPQHF
TRBV20-1	TRBJ1-5	CSASAGENQPQHF
TRBV18	TRBJ1-2	CASSPGYGYTF
TRBV7-3	TRBJ2-2	CASSLGTSVLTGELFF
TRBV7-3	TRBJ1-6	CASSLTGDNSPLHF
TRBV27	TRBJ1-6	CASSLLQGPGKSSYNSPLHF
TRBV4-1	TRBJ2-7	CASSRDRTYEQYF
TRBV19	TRBJ2-1	CASSIGLNEQFF
TRBV7-2	TRBJ2-1	CASSPRQGASEQFF
TRBV7-2	TRBJ2-1	CASRHILTEQFF